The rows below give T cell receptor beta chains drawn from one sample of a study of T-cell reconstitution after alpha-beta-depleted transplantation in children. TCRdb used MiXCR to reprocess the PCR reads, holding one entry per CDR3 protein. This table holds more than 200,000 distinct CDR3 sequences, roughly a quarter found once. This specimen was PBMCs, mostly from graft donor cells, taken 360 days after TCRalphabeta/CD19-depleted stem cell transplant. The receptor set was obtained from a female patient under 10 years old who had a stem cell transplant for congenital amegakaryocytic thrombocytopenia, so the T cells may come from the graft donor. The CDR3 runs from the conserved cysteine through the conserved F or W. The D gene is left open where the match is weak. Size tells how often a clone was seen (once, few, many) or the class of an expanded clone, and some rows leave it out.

TGCAGCGTTGAAGGGCCAGGGGCCTATGGCTACACCTTC	CSVEGPGAYGYTF	TRBV29-1	TRBJ1-2	NA	NA
TGTGCCAGCAGAGACAATAGGGGACAGAGAGCTTTCTTT	CASRDNRGQRAFF	TRBV6-2/TRBV6-3	TRBJ1-1	TRBD1	NA
TGCGCCAGCGCAGACACCGCTAACTATGGCTACACCTTC	CASADTANYGYTF	TRBV5-1	TRBJ1-2	NA	NA
TGTGCCAGCGCCACCTCACAGGGCTCCTACGAGCACTACTTC	CASATSQGSYEHYF	TRBV28	TRBJ2-7	NA	NA
TGCAGTGCTAGAGAAGGGACTAGCGGGGGCGTCATCTACGAGCAGTACTTC	CSAREGTSGGVIYEQYF	TRBV20-1	TRBJ2-7	TRBD2	few
TGCAGTGCTGCCCGGGGGCAGGGGAACAATGAGCAGTTCTTC	CSAARGQGNNEQFF	TRBV20-1	TRBJ2-1	NA	NA
TGTGCCAGCAGTTTATCAGACAGGGACGGTGAGCAGTTCTTC	CASSLSDRDGEQFF	TRBV12-3/TRBV12-4	TRBJ2-1	TRBD1	few
TGTGCCAGCAGCCTGTATGGGGGCTGGACTGAAGCTTTCTTT	CASSLYGGWTEAFF	TRBV12-3/TRBV12-4	TRBJ1-1	NA	NA
TGTGCCACCCGGGGGGGATTTAATTCACCCCTCCACTTT	CATRGGFNSPLHF	TRBV27	TRBJ1-6	NA	NA
TGTGCCAGTGAGAGGGGAACCGGGGAGCTGTTTTTT	CASERGTGELFF	TRBV12-3/TRBV12-4	TRBJ2-2	NA	medium-sized
TGTGCCAGCAGTAATATAGCGGGAGGGCCTCACGAGCAGTACTTC	CASSNIAGGPHEQYF	TRBV6-1	TRBJ2-7	TRBD2	NA
TGTGCCAGCAGTCCGTCGGGAGCGAGCTCCTACAATGAGCAGTTCTTC	CASSPSGASSYNEQFF	TRBV28	TRBJ2-1	NA	NA
TGTGCCATCAGCGGGACTAGCGGTTACACAGATACGCAGTATTTT	CAISGTSGYTDTQYF	TRBV10-3	TRBJ2-3	TRBD2	NA
TGTGCCACAGGGGACCGGGTGTCCTACGAGCAGTACTTC	CATGDRVSYEQYF	TRBV28	TRBJ2-7	NA	NA
TGTGCCAGCAGTTCCTGGACAGGGGTGAAGAATACGCAGTATTTT	CASSSWTGVKNTQYF	TRBV27	TRBJ2-3	TRBD1	few
TGCAGTGCTAGGGTTGGGACAGGGGTTTTGACCTACAATGAGCAGTTCTTC	CSARVGTGVLTYNEQFF	TRBV20-1	TRBJ2-1	TRBD1	NA
TGTGCCAGCAGCCGGACGGACAATGAGCAGTTCTTC	CASSRTDNEQFF	TRBV3-1	TRBJ2-1	NA	NA
TGTGCCAGCAGTTCCAGACTAGCGGGGCCCCCAGATACGCAGTATTTT	CASSSRLAGPPDTQYF	TRBV6-2/TRBV6-3	TRBJ2-3	TRBD2	NA
TGTGCCATCACTAGCGGGGGTTGGAATGAGCAGTTCTTC	CAITSGGWNEQFF	TRBV10-3	TRBJ2-1	TRBD2	few
TGTGCCAGCAGCCCAGAGGCTCACCATGATAATTCACCCCTCCACTTT	CASSPEAHHDNSPLHF	TRBV11-3	TRBJ1-6	NA	NA
TGTGCCAAACCTACCGGGGCCTACGAGCAGTACTTC	CAKPTGAYEQYF	TRBV19	TRBJ2-7	NA	few
TGCGCCAGCAGCTACCGATACAGGGGGCTGTCCTACGAGCAGTACTTC	CASSYRYRGLSYEQYF	TRBV4-3	TRBJ2-7	TRBD1	few
TGTGCCAGCAGCTTAGTTATAGTCACAGATACGCAGTATTTT	CASSLVIVTDTQYF	TRBV7-2	TRBJ2-3	NA	NA
TGTGCCAGCAGCCCCCCACCGAGGACTAGCTCAGAGACCCAGTACTTC	CASSPPPRTSSETQYF	TRBV3-1	TRBJ2-5	TRBD2	NA
TGTGCCAGCAGTTTCATACAGGGGGACTACGAGCAGTACTTC	CASSFIQGDYEQYF	TRBV12-3/TRBV12-4	TRBJ2-7	TRBD1	many
TGTGCCAGCAGCATAAACGGGGTAGAGGGCGATGAGCAGTTCTTC	CASSINGVEGDEQFF	TRBV7-3	TRBJ2-1	NA	NA
TGTGCCAGCAGCCCCGGGACAGAGTACGAGCAGTACTTC	CASSPGTEYEQYF	TRBV5-6	TRBJ2-7	TRBD1	NA
TGCAGTGCGGGGGTTAAGGGGAACACCGGGGAGCTGTTTTTT	CSAGVKGNTGELFF	TRBV20-1	TRBJ2-2	NA	few
TGCAGTGCTAGAACGGTTGCAGATACGCAGTATTTT	CSARTVADTQYF	TRBV20-1	TRBJ2-3	NA	NA
TGCGCCAGCAGCCAAGATGCCCGGGCAGGTGAAAAACTGTTTTTT	CASSQDARAGEKLFF	TRBV4-1	TRBJ1-4	NA	NA